The T cell receptor beta chain described here comes from a study of shared clonotypes between healthy human individuals. Study as a whole: The donor pool was made up of two women and three men aged 18 to 49. Study outcomes and limitations: Clonotypes shared by all four donors outscored non-shared clonotypes in generation probability.

The CDR3 covers 15 residues. Germline V gene lookup returns CDR1 SGHRS and CDR2 YFSETQ. V lost 2 bases, J lost 0 bases, and 10 bases lay in between. A word on this clone: The antigen is undetermined.

For each subset, genomic DNA was distributed in equal portions over several immunoSEQ plates. This table comes from immunoSEQ multiplex PCR, and its TCRdb copy is limited to in-frame clones, with some not included. The sample has about 1.1 million clones, about 72% seen once. The receptor's source is a man aged 18 to 29 in good health. Some clones in this sample may be carry-over from other donors' samples. V gene TRBV5-1 combines with J gene TRBJ2-3, with no clear D. The specimen was memory CD4+ T cells from PBMCs. Indicated subset: CD45RA-negative fraction. The CDR3 is CASSFRAASTDTQYF. The CDR3 nucleotides are TGCGCCAGCAGCTTTCGGGCGGCTAGCACAGATACGCAGTATTTT.